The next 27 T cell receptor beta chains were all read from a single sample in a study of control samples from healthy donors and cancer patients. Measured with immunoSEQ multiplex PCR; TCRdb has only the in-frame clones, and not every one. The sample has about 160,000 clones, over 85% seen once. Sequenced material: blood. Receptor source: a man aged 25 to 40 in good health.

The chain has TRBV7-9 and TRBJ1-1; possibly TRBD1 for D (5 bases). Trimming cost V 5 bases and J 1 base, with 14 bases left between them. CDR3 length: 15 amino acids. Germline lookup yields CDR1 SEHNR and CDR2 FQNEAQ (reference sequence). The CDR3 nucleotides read TGTGCCAGCAGCCCAAATCCGGGGCCGAACACTGAAGCTTTCTTT. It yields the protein CASSPNPGPNTEAFF.

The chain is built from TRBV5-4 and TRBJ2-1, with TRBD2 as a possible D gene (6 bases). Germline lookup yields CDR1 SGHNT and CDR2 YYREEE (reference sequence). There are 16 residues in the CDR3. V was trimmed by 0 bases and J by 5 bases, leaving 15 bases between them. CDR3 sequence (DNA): TGTGCCAGCAGCTTGGCTGGCCGGGGAGGCGACAATGAGCAGTTCTTC. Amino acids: CASSLAGRGGDNEQFF.

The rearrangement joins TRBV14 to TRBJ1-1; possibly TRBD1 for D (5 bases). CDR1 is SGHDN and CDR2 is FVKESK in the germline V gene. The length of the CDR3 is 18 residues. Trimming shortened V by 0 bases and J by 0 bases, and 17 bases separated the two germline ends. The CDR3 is CASSQEAVRGRMNTEAFF. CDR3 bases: TGTGCCAGCAGCCAAGAAGCCGTGAGGGGAAGGATGAACACTGAAGCTTTCTTT.

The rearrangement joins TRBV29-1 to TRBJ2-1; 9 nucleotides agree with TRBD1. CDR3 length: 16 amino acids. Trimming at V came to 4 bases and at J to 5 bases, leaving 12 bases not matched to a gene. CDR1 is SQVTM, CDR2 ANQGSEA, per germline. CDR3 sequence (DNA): TGCAGCGTTGGAGTATTTTTGACAGGGGGGAACAATGAGCAGTTCTTC. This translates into CSVGVFLTGGNNEQFF.

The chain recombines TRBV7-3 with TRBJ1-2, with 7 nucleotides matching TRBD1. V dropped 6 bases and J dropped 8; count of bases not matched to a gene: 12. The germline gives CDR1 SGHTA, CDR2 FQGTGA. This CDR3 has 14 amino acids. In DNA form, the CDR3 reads TGTGCCAGCAGTTCGGACAGGACCGGCGGAGGCTACACCTTC. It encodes CASSSDRTGGGYTF.

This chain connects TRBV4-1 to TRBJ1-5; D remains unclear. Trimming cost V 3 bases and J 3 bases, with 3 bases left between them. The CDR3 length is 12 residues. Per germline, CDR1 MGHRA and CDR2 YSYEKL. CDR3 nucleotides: TGCGCCAGCAGCCACCTCAATCAGCCCCAGCATTTT. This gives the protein CASSHLNQPQHF.

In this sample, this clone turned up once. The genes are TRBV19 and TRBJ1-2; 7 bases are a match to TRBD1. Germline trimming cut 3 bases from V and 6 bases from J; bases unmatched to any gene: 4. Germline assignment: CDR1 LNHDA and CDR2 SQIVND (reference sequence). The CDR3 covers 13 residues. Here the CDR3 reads CASSMTRGDGYTF. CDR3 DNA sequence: TGTGCCAGTAGTATGACCAGGGGGGATGGCTACACCTTC. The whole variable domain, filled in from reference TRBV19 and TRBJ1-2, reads DGGITQSPKYLFRKEGQNVTLSCEQNLNHDAMYWYRQDPGQGLRLIYYSQIVNDFQKGDIAEGYSVSREKKESFPLTVTSAQKNPTAFYLCASSMTRGDGYTFGSGTRLTVV.

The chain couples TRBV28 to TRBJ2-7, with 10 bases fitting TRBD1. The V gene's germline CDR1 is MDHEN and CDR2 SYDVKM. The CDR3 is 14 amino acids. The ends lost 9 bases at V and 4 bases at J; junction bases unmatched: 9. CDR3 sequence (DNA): TGTGCCAGTCTGACAGGGGGCTTTTCTTACGAGCAGTACTTC. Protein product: CASLTGGFSYEQYF.

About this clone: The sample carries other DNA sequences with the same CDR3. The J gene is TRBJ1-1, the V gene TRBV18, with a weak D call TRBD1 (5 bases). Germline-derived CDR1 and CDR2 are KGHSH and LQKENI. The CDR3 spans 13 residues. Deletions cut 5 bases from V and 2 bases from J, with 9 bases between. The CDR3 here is CASSLGENTEAFF. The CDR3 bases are TGTGCCAGCTCATTGGGGGAAAACACTGAAGCTTTCTTT.

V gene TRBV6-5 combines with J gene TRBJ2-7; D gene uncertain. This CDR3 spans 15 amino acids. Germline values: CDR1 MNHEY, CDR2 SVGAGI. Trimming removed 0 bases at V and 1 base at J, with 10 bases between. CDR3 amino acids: CASSYSEDVSYEQYF. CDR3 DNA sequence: TGTGCCAGCAGTTACTCTGAAGACGTATCCTACGAGCAGTACTTC.

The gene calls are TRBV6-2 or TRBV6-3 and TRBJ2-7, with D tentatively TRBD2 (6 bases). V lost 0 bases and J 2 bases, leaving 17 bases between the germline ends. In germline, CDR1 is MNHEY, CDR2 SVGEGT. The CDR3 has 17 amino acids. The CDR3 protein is CASSYSPRLGLPYEQYF. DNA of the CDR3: TGTGCCAGCAGTTACTCTCCCCGACTAGGGTTACCCTACGAGCAGTACTTC.

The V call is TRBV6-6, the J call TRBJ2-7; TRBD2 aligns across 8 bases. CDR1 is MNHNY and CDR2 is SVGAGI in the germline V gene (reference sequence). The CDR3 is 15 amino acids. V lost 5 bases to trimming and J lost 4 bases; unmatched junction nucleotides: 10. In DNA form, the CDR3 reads TGTGCCAGCAGTAAAACAGCGGGAGCCGGGTACGAGCAGTACTTC. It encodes CASSKTAGAGYEQYF.

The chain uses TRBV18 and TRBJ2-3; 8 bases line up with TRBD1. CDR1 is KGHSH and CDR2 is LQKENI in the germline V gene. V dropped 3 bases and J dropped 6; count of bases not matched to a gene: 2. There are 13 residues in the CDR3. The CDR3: CASSPRTGDTQYF. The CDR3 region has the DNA TGTGCCAGCTCACCCCGGACAGGGGATACGCAGTATTTT.

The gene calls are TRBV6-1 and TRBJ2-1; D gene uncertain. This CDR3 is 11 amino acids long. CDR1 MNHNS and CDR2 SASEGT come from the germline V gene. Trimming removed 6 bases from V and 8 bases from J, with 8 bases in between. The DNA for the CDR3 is TGTGCCAGCAGCCGCCAGGATGAGCAGTTCTTC. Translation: CASSRQDEQFF.

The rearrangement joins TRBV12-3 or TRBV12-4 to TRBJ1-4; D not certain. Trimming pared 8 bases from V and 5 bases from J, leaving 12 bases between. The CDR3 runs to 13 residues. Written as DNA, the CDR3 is TGTGCCAGCTCTATTTCTCTCAATGAAAAACTGTTTTTT. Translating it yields CASSISLNEKLFF.

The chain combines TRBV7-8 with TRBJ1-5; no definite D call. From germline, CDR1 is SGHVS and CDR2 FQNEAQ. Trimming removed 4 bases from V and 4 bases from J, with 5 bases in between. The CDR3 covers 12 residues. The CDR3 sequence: CASSWPNQPQHF. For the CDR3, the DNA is TGTGCCAGCAGCTGGCCTAATCAGCCCCAGCATTTT.

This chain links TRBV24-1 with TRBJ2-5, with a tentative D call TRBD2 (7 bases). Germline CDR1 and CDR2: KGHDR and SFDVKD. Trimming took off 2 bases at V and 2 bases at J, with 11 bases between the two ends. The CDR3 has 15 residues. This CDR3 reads CATSDWTRGQETQYF. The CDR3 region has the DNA TGTGCCACCAGTGATTGGACTAGGGGGCAAGAGACCCAGTACTTC.

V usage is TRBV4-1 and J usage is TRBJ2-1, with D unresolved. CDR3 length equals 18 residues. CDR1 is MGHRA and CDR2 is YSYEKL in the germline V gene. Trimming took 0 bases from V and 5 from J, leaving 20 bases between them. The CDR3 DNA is TGCGCCAGCAGCCAAGATCCGCCCGGCCGCTTAGGGAACAATGAGCAGTTCTTC. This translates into CASSQDPPGRLGNNEQFF.

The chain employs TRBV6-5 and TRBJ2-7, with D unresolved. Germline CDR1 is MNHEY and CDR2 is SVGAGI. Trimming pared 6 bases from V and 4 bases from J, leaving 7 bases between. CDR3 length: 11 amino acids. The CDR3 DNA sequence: TGTGCCAGCAGGGCAACGTACGAGCAGTACTTC. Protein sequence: CASRATYEQYF.

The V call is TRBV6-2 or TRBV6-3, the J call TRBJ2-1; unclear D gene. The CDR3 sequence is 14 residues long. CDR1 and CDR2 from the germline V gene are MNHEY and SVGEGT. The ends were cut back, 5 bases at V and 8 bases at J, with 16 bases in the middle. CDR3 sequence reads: CASSVGSGYYEQFF. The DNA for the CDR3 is TGTGCCAGCAGTGTCGGCAGTGGGTATTATGAGCAGTTCTTC.

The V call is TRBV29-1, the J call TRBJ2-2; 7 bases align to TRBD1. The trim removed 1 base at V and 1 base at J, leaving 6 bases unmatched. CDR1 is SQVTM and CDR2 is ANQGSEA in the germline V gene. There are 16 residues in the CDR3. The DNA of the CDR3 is TGCAGCGTTGAAGTAAGACAGGGAAGGAACACCGGGGAGCTGTTTTTT. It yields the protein CSVEVRQGRNTGELFF.

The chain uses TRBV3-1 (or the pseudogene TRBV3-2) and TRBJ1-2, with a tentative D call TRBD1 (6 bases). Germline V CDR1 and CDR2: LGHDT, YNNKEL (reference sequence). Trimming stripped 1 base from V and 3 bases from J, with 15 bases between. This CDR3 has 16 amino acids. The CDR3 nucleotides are TGTGCCAGCAGCCAAGTAGGGGGGGCGAATGACTATGGCTACACCTTC. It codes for CASSQVGGANDYGYTF.

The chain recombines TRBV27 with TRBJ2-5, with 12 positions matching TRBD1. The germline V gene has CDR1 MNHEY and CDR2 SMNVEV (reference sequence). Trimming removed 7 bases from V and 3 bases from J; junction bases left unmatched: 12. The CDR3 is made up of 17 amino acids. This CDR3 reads CASTNIRDRGQKETQYF. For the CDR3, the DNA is TGTGCCAGCACCAATATCCGGGACAGGGGGCAGAAAGAGACCCAGTACTTC.

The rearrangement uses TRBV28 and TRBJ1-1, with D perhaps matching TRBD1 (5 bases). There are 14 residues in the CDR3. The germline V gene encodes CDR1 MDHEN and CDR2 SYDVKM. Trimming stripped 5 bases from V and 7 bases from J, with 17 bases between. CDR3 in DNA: TGTGCCAGCAGTCCCCGGGGGGGGTGGATTGAAGCTTTCTTT. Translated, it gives CASSPRGGWIEAFF.

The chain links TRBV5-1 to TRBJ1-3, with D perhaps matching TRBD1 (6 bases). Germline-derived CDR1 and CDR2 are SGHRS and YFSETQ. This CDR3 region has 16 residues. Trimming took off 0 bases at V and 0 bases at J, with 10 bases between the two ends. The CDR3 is CASSLDTGSSGNTIYF. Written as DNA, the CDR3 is TGCGCCAGCAGCTTGGATACAGGGTCCTCTGGAAACACCATATATTTT.

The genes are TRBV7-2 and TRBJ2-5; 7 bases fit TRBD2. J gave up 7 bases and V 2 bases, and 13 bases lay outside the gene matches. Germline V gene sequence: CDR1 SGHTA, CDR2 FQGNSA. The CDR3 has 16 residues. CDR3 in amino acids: CASSLMAGDWKGTQYF. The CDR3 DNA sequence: TGTGCCAGCAGCTTAATGGCGGGAGATTGGAAGGGGACCCAGTACTTC.

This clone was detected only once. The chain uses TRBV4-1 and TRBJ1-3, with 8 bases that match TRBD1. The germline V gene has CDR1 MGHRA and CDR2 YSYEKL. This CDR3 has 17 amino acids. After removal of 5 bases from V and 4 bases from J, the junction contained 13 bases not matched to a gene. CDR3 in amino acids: CASSTDRGGTIGNTIYF. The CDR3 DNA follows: TGCGCCAGCAGCACCGACAGGGGCGGAACTATCGGAAACACCATATATTTT.